This TCR beta chain was retrieved from a study of CD8+CD57+ T cells in acquired aplastic anemia. Trimming cost V 3 bases and J 3 bases; bases outside gene matches: 5. This CDR3 is 16 amino acids long. CDR1 and CDR2 from the germline V gene are MGHDK and SYGVNS. Whoever was chosen for sequencing had shown CD8+CD57+ cell expansion by flow cytometry. Concerning this clonotype: This CDR3 fails to terminate in the conserved phenylalanine or tryptophan, so it likely reflects a read error.

Investigators profiled TCR beta VDJ and CDR3 from genomic DNA template. TCRdb reprocessed the reads via MiXCR and lists one record per CDR3 protein. The sample lists about 54,000 distinct CDR3 sequences; around 57% were seen once. The sequencing input was sorted CD4+, CD8+, or CD8+CD57+ T cells (not recorded which) from PBMCs. This receptor was obtained from a human donor with aplastic anemia. This chain connects TRBV25-1 to TRBJ2-1; 10 nucleotides agree with TRBD1. The CDR3 protein is CASSEGTGELYNEQFL. CDR3 sequence (DNA): TGTGCCAGCAGTGAGGGGACAGGGGAACTCTACAATGAGCAGTTCCTC.